The following is a T cell receptor (beta chain) sequence with its context. Antigen unknown. The sample is drawn from a study of T cells in Graves' hyperthyroidism and ophthalmopathy. Study conclusions and caveats: Before onset, ophthalmopathy was predicted by the model a median roughly 6.4 months earlier. Classification by a 13 V-J model distinguished ophthalmopathy from stable hyperthyroidism.

V was shortened by 10 bases and J by 0 bases, with 7 bases between the two germline ends. The CDR3 loop spans 12 amino acids. The germline CDR1 and CDR2 sequences are LGHDT and YNNKEL (reference sequence). TCR beta CDR3 regions were amplified from RNA transcripts. When the TCR CDR3 underwent first-round RT-PCR, the HTBI primer set was used. TCRdb re-called the multiplex PCR reads through MiXCR, storing one row per CDR3 protein. Here the sample spans about 300,000 distinct CDR3 sequences, roughly a fifth being singletons. Patients with uncontrolled infections, other autoimmune diseases, pregnancy or lactation were excluded. PBMCs stemmed from about 9.7 ml fresh peripheral blood.

The clonotype was recovered from a man in his forties or fifties with Graves' ophthalmopathy. V usage is TRBV3-1 and J usage is TRBJ1-3; D not resolved. The sequenced sample consisted of blood. The DNA of the CDR3 is TGTGCCACCTTCGACTCTGGAAACACCATATATTTT. Its translation: CATFDSGNTIYF.